This T cell receptor beta chain was obtained from a study of shared clonotypes between healthy human individuals. Points from the study as a whole: Inspection by rarefaction showed sorted-subset sequencing to be incomplete despite large depth. Memory subsets generally showed lower estimated richness than naive subsets.

Concerning this clone: What it recognizes is unknown.

The investigators split CD4+ cells into a CD45RA+ naive subset and a CD45RA-negative memory subset. Using immunoSEQ multiplex PCR, the repertoire was profiled, and TCRdb retains in-frame clones only, with some absent. The top ten clones hold approximately 0.45% of a sample with some 1,600,000 clones, around 98% of them seen once. Germline V gene sequence: CDR1 MDHEN, CDR2 SYDVKM. CDR3 length: 15 residues. V lost 5 bases to trimming and J lost 1 base; unmatched junction nucleotides: 6. The sample was naive CD4+ T cells sorted from blood. The sample's subset: CD45RA+ positively selected. The chain joins TRBV28 to TRBJ2-3; 7 bases agree with TRBD1. The receptor was derived from a man aged 25 to 40 in good health. The CDR3 DNA sequence: TGTGCCAGCAGTCGACAGGGCGAAGGCACAGATACGCAGTATTTT. The encoded protein is CASSRQGEGTDTQYF.